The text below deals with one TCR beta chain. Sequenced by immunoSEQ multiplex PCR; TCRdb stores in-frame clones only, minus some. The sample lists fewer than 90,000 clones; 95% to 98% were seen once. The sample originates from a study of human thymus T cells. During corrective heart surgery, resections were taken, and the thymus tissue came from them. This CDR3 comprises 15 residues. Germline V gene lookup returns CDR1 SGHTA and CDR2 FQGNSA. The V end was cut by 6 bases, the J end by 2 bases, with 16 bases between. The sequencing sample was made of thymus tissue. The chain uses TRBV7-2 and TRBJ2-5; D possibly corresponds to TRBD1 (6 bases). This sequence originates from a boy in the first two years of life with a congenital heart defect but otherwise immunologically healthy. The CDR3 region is CASSILGGAQETQYF. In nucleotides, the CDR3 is TGTGCCAGCAGTATCCTAGGGGGAGCACAAGAGACCCAGTACTTC.